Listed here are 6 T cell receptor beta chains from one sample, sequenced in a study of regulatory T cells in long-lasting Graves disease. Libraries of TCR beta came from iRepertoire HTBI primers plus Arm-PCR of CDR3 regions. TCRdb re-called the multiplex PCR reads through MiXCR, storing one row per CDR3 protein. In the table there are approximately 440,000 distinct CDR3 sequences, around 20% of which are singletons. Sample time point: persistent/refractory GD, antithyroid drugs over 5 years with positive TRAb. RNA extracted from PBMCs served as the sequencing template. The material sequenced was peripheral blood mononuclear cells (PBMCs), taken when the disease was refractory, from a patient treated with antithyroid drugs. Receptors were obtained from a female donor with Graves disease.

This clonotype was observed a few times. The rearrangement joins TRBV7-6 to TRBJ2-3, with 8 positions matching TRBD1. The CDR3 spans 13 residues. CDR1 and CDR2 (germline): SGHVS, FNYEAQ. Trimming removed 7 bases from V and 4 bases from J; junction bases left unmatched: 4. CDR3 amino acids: CASTSGGADTQYF. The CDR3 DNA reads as TGTGCCAGCACCTCAGGGGGCGCAGATACGCAGTATTTT.

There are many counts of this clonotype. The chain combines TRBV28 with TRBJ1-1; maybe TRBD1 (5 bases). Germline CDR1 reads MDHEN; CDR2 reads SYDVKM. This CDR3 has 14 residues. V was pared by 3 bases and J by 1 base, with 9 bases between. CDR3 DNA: TGTGCCAGCAGTTTCGGGGGTCGGAACACTGAAGCTTTCTTT. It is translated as CASSFGGRNTEAFF.

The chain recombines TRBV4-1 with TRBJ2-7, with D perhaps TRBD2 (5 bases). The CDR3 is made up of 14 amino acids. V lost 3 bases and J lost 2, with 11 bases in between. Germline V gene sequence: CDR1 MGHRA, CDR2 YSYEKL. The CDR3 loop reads CASSQAPGAYEQYF. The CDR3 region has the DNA TGCGCCAGCAGCCAGGCCCCCGGGGCCTACGAGCAGTACTTC.

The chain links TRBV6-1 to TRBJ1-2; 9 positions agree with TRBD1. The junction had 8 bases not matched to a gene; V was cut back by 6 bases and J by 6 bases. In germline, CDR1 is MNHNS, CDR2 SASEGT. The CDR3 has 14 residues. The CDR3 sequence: CASRPGTGTHGYTF. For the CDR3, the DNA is TGTGCCAGCAGGCCCGGGACAGGGACCCATGGCTACACCTTC.

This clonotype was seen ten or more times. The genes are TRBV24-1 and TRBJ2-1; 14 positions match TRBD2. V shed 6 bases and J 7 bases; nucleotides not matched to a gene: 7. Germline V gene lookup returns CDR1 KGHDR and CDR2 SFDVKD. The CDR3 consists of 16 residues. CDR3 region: CATSPAGTSGSNEQFF. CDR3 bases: TGTGCCACCAGTCCTGCCGGGACTAGCGGGAGTAATGAGCAGTTCTTC.

CDR3 in amino acids: CSAWGQGAYGYTF. The DNA for the CDR3 is TGCAGTGCTTGGGGACAGGGGGCCTATGGCTACACCTTC. The chain employs TRBV20-1 and TRBJ1-2; 12 bases fit TRBD1. V lost 5 bases, J lost 4 bases, and 2 bases stayed unmatched. CDR3 length equals 13 residues. Germline V gene data show CDR1 as DFQATT and CDR2 as SNEGSKA (reference sequence).